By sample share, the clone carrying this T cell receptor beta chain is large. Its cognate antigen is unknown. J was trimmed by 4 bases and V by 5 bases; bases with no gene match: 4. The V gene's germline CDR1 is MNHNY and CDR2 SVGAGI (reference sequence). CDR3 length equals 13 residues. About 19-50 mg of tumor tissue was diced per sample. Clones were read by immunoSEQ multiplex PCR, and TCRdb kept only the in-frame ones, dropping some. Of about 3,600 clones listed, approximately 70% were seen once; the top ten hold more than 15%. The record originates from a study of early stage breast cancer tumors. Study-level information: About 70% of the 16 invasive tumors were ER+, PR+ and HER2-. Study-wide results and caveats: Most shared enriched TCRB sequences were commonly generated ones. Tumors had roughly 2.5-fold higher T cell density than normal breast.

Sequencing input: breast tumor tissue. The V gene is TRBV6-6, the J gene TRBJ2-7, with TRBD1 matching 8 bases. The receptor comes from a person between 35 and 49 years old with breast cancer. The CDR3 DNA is TGTGCCAGCAGTGCGACAGGGGAATACGAGCAGTACTTC. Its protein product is CASSATGEYEQYF.